Detailed here is one T cell receptor (beta chain). This receptor's antigen is unknown. Base qualities are not at hand, and no much larger clone is one base apart. The sample belongs to a study of T cell responses to AZD1222 COVID-19 vaccine (dated by TCRdb to the early 2020s). Context from the whole study: A total of about 250 trial participants underwent TCR sequencing, of whom around 210 had received two doses of AZD1222 and around 25 had received two doses of the MenACWY control vaccine. Trial participants were enrolled by age into 18-55, 56-69 and 70-plus year subgroups, with approximately 160, 26 and 62 TCR-sequenced participants respectively.

What the time point label conveys for this sample: about 28 days (+/-7) after the second vaccine dose. Because spike-specific TCR depth and breadth did not differ between the two schedules, AZD1222 recipients who got a second dose at roughly 4 weeks were pooled with those who got a second dose at roughly 12 weeks. Vaccinee samples came from UK trials COV001 and COV002, including a single-blind randomized controlled phase 2/3 trial of AZD1222 (ChAdOx1 nCoV-19) in healthy adults. Trial participant PBMC samples were collected at day 0 and day 28 after the second dose for TCRbeta chain sequencing. Findings and caveats that apply to the study as a whole: In the small 56-69-year group, the increase in depth fell short of significance, most likely because of low power. Conclusions about previously exposed vaccinees are limited because only six or seven AZD1222 recipients were SARS-CoV-2 seropositive at baseline. After two AZD1222 doses, spike-specific TCR breadth and depth were significantly higher than at day 0 and than in MenACWY recipients. Reportedly, almost half of the unique spike-specific TCRs recognized epitopes lying outside the regions that are mutated in the B.1.351 and B.1.1.7 variants. Participants were mostly white British, with more females than males. The authors suggested clonal diversity may have been underestimated. Because no day 14 peak-response samples were available, repertoires were characterized only after the peak T cell response. CD4 TCRs associated with the vaccine covered the entire spike protein, and the dominant responses were in regions 160-218 and 743-854.

The CDR3 regions of human TCRbeta chains were analyzed by immunosequencing. Per the authors' processing: Repertoire TCRs were matched against a reference library of SARS-CoV-2-specific TCRs generated with the MIRA antigen-specificity platform. Breadth was defined as the fraction of unique TCRs that were SARS-CoV-2-associated. Depth was defined as the fraction of total T cells that were SARS-CoV-2-associated. Each spike-specific TCR was assigned to its reactive spike region and to a CD4 or CD8 class using the MIRA data. Log10-transformed breadth and depth values were compared by one-way ANOVA with Sidak's multiple comparisons tests. Drawn from immuneACCESS, this table holds only the in-frame rearrangements with V and J called that TCRdb kept. Clones are partly lost; checked studies trace under half to an unresolved V gene and leave the rest unexplained. Clonal size and the V and J genes are those of that table, whereas D and trimming came from the DNA. This sample has tens of thousands of clones in its table, and roughly nine tenths of those were observed once. Of the sample, roughly 5.2% is held by the ten largest clones.

CDR1 and CDR2, looked up from the germline V gene, are SGHAT and FQNNGV. The CDR3 contains 15 residues, cysteine and phenylalanine counted. The kept DNA is CDR3 alone, 45 bases in frame from the first base. Trimming removed 1 base from V and 3 bases from J; the gene matches leave 5 bases unexplained. The sequenced sample was peripheral blood, obtained 28 days after the second AZD1222 dose. The sequence came from an adult who received the AZD1222 COVID-19 vaccine. Recombination connected TRBV11-2 to TRBJ1-2; 7 central bases correspond to TRBD1. The DNA sequence is as follows: TGTGCCAGCAGCTTAGGGATCCAGGGGGACTATGGCTACACCTTC. Its translation reads: CASSLGIQGDYGYTF. Outside the CDR3, residues come from the reference TRBV11-2 and TRBJ1-2 proteins, so the full variable domain is: EAGVAQSPRYKIIEKRQSVAFWCNPISGHATLYWYQQILGQGPKLLIQFQNNGVVDDSQLPKDRFSAERLKGVDSTLKIQPAKLEDSAVYLCASSLGIQGDYGYTFGSGTRLTVV.